The 8 T cell receptor beta chains in this list originate from one sample, sequenced in a study of identical twins. TCRdb processed the 5' RACE reads anew with MiXCR; each CDR3 protein has one entry. This table holds 430,000 or so distinct CDR3 sequences, about 24% found once. These same data were also listed under a study on T cells expressing NK-cell markers.

Material: CD4+ T cells sorted from blood. Source of these receptors: a woman aged 18-29 years in good health.

The chain is built from TRBV20-1 and TRBJ2-7, with TRBD2 matching over 8 bases. This CDR3 is built from 12 residues. Germline lookup yields CDR1 DFQATT and CDR2 SNEGSKA (reference sequence). Here the CDR3 reads CSLAGRGYEQYF. DNA of the CDR3: TGCAGCCTAGCGGGCCGTGGTTACGAGCAGTACTTC.

The V and J genes are TRBV7-8 and TRBJ1-1; D perhaps matches TRBD1 (6 bases). CDR1 and CDR2 (germline): SGHVS, FQNEAQ. Trimming stripped 4 bases from V and 1 base from J, with 10 bases between. This CDR3 spans 14 amino acids. CDR3 DNA: TGTGCCAGCAGCTGGGGGGCACCGAACACTGAAGCTTTCTTT. This gives the protein CASSWGAPNTEAFF.

This clonotype was detected many times. V gene TRBV20-1 combines with J gene TRBJ1-3; D is perhaps TRBD1 (6 bases). V was clipped by 2 bases and J by 3 bases, with 11 bases between them. This CDR3 spans 14 amino acids. In germline, CDR1 is DFQATT, CDR2 SNEGSKA (reference sequence). The DNA for the CDR3 is TGCAGTGCTAGACGTACCAGGGGTGGAAACACCATATATTTT. It is translated as CSARRTRGGNTIYF.

The rearrangement joins TRBV2 to TRBJ2-4; D is possibly TRBD2 (6 bases). This CDR3 is built from 13 residues. From germline, CDR1 is SNHLY and CDR2 FYNNEI. V was clipped by 7 bases and J by 6 bases, with 13 bases between them. CDR3 sequence: CASTDYGGNIQYF. CDR3 bases: TGTGCCAGCACGGATTACGGGGGAAACATTCAGTACTTC.

This clonotype has only a few counts. This chain uses TRBV7-9 with TRBJ2-4, with no clear D. CDR3 size: 13 residues. CDR1 SEHNR and CDR2 FQNEAQ come from the germline V gene (reference sequence). V was trimmed by 5 bases and J by 2 bases, leaving 7 bases between them. For the CDR3, the DNA is TGTGCCAGCAGCGCGGAGACCAAAAACATTCAGTACTTC. Translating gives CASSAETKNIQYF.

The gene calls are TRBV6-6 and TRBJ2-7; D is unclear. With 6 bases removed from V and 1 base from J, the gap between germline ends came to 10 bases. CDR3 length: 13 amino acids. Germline CDR1 is MNHNY and CDR2 is SVGAGI (reference sequence). CDR3: CASSRQSSYEQYF. Here the CDR3 DNA reads TGTGCCAGCAGCCGACAAAGTTCCTACGAGCAGTACTTC.

For the CDR3, the DNA is TGCAGTGCTAAGCCATGGGACAGGGCAGATACGCAGTATTTT. Encoded protein: CSAKPWDRADTQYF. This chain joins TRBV20-1 and TRBJ2-3, with 9 bases aligning to TRBD1. Per germline, CDR1 DFQATT and CDR2 SNEGSKA (reference sequence). J lost 4 bases, V lost 4 bases, and 6 bases had no gene match. This CDR3 has 14 residues.

The table lists this clonotype with a few counts. The chain uses TRBV7-9 and TRBJ2-4; D might be TRBD1 (6 bases). V lost 2 bases and J 2 bases, leaving 10 bases between the germline ends. From germline, CDR1 is SEHNR and CDR2 FQNEAQ (reference sequence). This CDR3 has 15 amino acids. The CDR3 loop reads CASSLKGGSKNIQYF. The CDR3, as DNA: TGTGCCAGCAGCTTAAAAGGGGGTTCCAAAAACATTCAGTACTTC. Full variable domain (rest looked up from reference TRBV7-9 and TRBJ2-4): DTGVSQNPRHKITKRGQNVTFRCDPISEHNRLYWYRQTLGQGPEFLTYFQNEAQLEKSRLLSDRFSAERPKGSFSTLEIQRTEQGDSAMYLCASSLKGGSKNIQYFGAGTRLSVL.